This TCR beta chain was obtained from a study of blood T cell repertoires in COVID-19. Clones were read by immunoSEQ multiplex PCR, and TCRdb kept only the in-frame ones, dropping some. The profile covers some 180,000 clones, with approximately 90% appearing a single time and about 0.54% taken by the ten largest. The CDR3 extends over 12 amino acids. V lost 1 base and J lost 10, with 10 bases in between. CDR1 is SGHTA and CDR2 is FQGNSA in the germline V gene. This sequence was found in a man in his fifties with acute or convalescent COVID-19. Specimen: peripheral blood. This chain links TRBV7-2 with TRBJ2-5; TRBD1 is a possible D gene (6 bases). CDR3 DNA: TGTGCCAGCAGCTTAGAGAAAGGGGGCCAGTACTTC. Translating it yields CASSLEKGGQYF.